This TCR beta chain was found in a study of cytomegalovirus exposure and HLA in healthy donors. CDR3 size: 14 residues. Per the germline V gene, CDR1 is MNHEY and CDR2 is SMNVEV (reference sequence). Trimming pared 0 bases from V and 4 bases from J, leaving 10 bases between. The PCR made use of 60 Vbeta and 13 Jbeta primers. Profiled with immunoSEQ multiplex PCR; TCRdb holds only in-frame clones, not every one. Among over 200,000 clones listed, more than 85% were seen once. Sequencing was carried out using PBMCs. The chain is built from TRBV27 and TRBJ2-7; possibly TRBD1 for D (6 bases). This TCR was recovered from a woman aged 18-35 years in good health and CMV-seronegative. The CDR3 DNA reads as TGTGCCAGCAGTTTATCTGGACAGCTTTACGAGCAGTACTTC. The encoded protein is CASSLSGQLYEQYF.